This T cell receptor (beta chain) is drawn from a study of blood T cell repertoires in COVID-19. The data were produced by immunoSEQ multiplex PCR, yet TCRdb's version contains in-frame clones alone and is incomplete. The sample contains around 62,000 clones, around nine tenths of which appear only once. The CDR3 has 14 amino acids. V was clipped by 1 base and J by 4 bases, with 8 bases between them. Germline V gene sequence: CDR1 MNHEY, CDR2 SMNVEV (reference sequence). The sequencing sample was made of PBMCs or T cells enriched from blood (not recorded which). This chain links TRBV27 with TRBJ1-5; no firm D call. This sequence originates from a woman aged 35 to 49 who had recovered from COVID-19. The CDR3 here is CASSLLLGNQPQHF. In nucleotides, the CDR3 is TGTGCCAGCAGTTTATTGCTAGGAAATCAGCCCCAGCATTTT.